This T cell receptor (beta chain) was obtained from a study of tumor-infiltrating lymphocytes in oesophageal squamous cell carcinoma. TCRdb re-called the PCR reads through MiXCR, storing one row per CDR3 protein. The sample has 9,500 or so distinct CDR3 sequences; roughly 60% are singletons. This CDR3 has 14 amino acids. The chain links TRBV12-3 or TRBV12-4 to TRBJ2-1; TRBD1 might be the D (5 bases). The last part of the DNA fits TRBJ1-1 better; the J call may be wrong. The sample was esophageal tumor tissue. This sequence originates from a male donor with esophageal squamous cell carcinoma. The CDR3 coding sequence is TGTGCCAGCAGTCCGGAAAACGGGGGCACTGAAGCTTTCTTT. It specifies CASSPENGGTEAFF.